These T cell receptor beta chains were read from a single sample in a study of human CD4 T cells and Enterobacteriaceae. Only in-frame clones appear in the TCRdb table, and some are missing; sequencing was by immunoSEQ multiplex PCR. The table includes approximately 26,000 clones, roughly 80% detected once. Sequenced input: memory CD4+ T cells from blood. The receptors here all came from a human donor in good health. Each CDR3 is given with its conserved first and last residue.

v_call	j_call	cdr3_aa
TRBV28	TRBJ1-2	CASSSGTGELGRYGYTF
TRBV9	TRBJ2-3	CASSGRTDTQYF
TRBV18	TRBJ2-5	CASSPPRSAETQYF
TRBV7-9	TRBJ1-1	CASSLGLDTEAFF
TRBV6-6	TRBJ2-5	CASSYPGTAQETQYF
TRBV2	TRBJ2-2	CASRGLANTGELFF
TRBV2	TRBJ2-7	CASSAPPPWTSPEQYF
TRBV21-1	TRBJ2-3	CASSNRADTQYF
TRBV6-6	TRBJ1-4	CASSYSGTTNEKLFF
TRBV11-2	TRBJ2-1	CASSWGLAGGLSSYNEQFF
TRBV19	TRBJ1-1	CASTDRVFSEAFF
TRBV18	TRBJ2-7	CASSPPSLPYEQYF
TRBV30	TRBJ1-3	CAWRDRGSGNTIYF
TRBV2	TRBJ2-6	CASTLARDRGSGANVLTF
TRBV6-5	TRBJ2-2	CASSGTANTGELFF
TRBV27	TRBJ2-7	CASSLAGVKAYEQYF
TRBV6-5	TRBJ2-1	CASSPGGEQFF
TRBV11-2	TRBJ1-2	CASSFMKAAQFYGYTF
TRBV29-1	TRBJ2-3	CSVELAAALTQYF
TRBV25-1	TRBJ1-4	CASGRGIGTNEKLFF
TRBV7-2	TRBJ1-1	CASLFMGADTEAFF
TRBV27	TRBJ1-6	CASSDVTGPGSPLHF
TRBV7-8	TRBJ2-1	CASSLAAGGRFGDEQFF